This record looks at one TCR beta chain sequence and its context. Its antigen is not known. The sample is drawn from a study of T cell responses to AZD1222 COVID-19 vaccine. The analysis combined second doses at about 4 or about 12 weeks. Regarding the study as a whole: Clonal diversity may have been underestimated in mostly white British donors. As reported, nearly half of all spike-specific TCRs target variant regions that are unmutated.

Here immunoSEQ multiplex PCR was the method, and the copy in TCRdb shows in-frame clones only, minus some. The sample yields approximately 140,000 clones, about 90% seen once. The sequence came from an adult who received the AZD1222 COVID-19 vaccine. The sample consisted of peripheral blood, taken 28 days after the second AZD1222 dose.

The CDR3: CASTWGVTEAFF. The CDR3 DNA follows: TGTGCCAGCACCTGGGGAGTTACTGAAGCTTTCTTT. This sequence joins TRBV12-3 or TRBV12-4 and TRBJ1-1; D not resolved. This CDR3 spans 12 amino acids. Trimming took 7 bases from V and 5 from J, leaving 11 bases between them.